The 9 T cell receptor beta chains reported below all come from one sample, sequenced in a study of blood T cells in healthy people across ages. Alongside a J-beta primer mix, a sample-barcoded 5' primer served in a second PCR lasting 7 to 11 cycles. TCRdb re-derived calls from the 5' RACE reads in MiXCR, one entry per CDR3 protein. This repertoire shows 1,500,000 or so distinct CDR3 sequences, 35% to 45% found once; its top ten account for about 3.8%. The sample taken for sequencing was blood. These receptors came from a woman between 18 and 29 years old in good health.

The chain links TRBV4-3 to TRBJ2-7; the match to TRBD1 covers 12 bases. This CDR3 is built from 20 residues. The trim removed 5 bases at V and 7 bases at J, leaving 24 bases unmatched. CDR1 is LGHNA, CDR2 YSLEER, per germline. The CDR3 is CASSSFPGTGGEWGYNEQYF. CDR3 coding DNA: TGCGCCAGCAGCTCTTTCCCCGGGACAGGGGGCGAGTGGGGCTACAATGAGCAGTACTTC.

The chain links TRBV20-1 to TRBJ2-7, with TRBD1 as a possible D gene (7 bases). The J call could be wrong; TRBJ2-4 is a better fit for the DNA end. The CDR3 runs 15 residues. Germline V gene lookup returns CDR1 DFQATT and CDR2 SNEGSKA (reference sequence). The CDR3 loop is CSAKAAGGRGNIQYF. CDR3 DNA: TGCAGTGCTAAGGCGGCAGGGGGGAGAGGAAACATTCAGTACTTC.

The table lists this clonotype with a few counts. This chain links TRBV27 with TRBJ2-1, with 7 bases identical to TRBD2. The CDR3 covers 16 residues. CDR1 and CDR2 (germline): MNHEY, SMNVEV (reference sequence). The V gene end was trimmed by 10 bases and the J gene end by 4 bases; junction bases not matched to a gene: 16. Here the CDR3 reads CATRSNLRRGYNEQFF. The CDR3 nucleotides are TGTGCCACCCGGTCAAACCTTAGGCGGGGGTACAATGAGCAGTTCTTC.

This sequence joins TRBV20-1 and TRBJ1-6; D might be TRBD1 (5 bases). The CDR3 length is 15 residues. In germline, CDR1 is DFQATT, CDR2 SNEGSKA (reference sequence). V gave up 3 bases and J gave up 4 bases, with 13 bases separating them. CDR3 residues: CSARALGGYNSPLHF. CDR3 DNA: TGCAGTGCTAGGGCCCTCGGGGGGTATAATTCACCCCTCCACTTT.

This clonotype has at least ten counts. The chain employs TRBV6-2 or TRBV6-3 and TRBJ2-1; TRBD2 agrees at 12 bases. This CDR3 has 16 residues. Per germline, CDR1 MNHEY and CDR2 SVGEGT. The junction had 10 bases not matched to a gene; V was cut back by 7 bases and J by 6 bases. CDR3 nucleotide sequence: TGTGCCAGCAACCAGGCGACTAGCGGGAGTATCAATGAGCAGTTCTTC. Encoded protein: CASNQATSGSINEQFF.

The chain carries TRBV18 and TRBJ2-1; 8 positions agree with TRBD2. Germline V gives CDR1 KGHSH, CDR2 LQKENI. Trimming took 1 base from V and 6 from J; bases not matched to a gene: 8. The CDR3 extends over 16 amino acids. The CDR3: CASSPRLAGPSNEQFF. The CDR3 coding sequence is TGTGCCAGCTCACCACGATTAGCGGGACCCTCCAATGAGCAGTTCTTC.

This clonotype has only a few counts. This sequence joins TRBV20-1 and TRBJ2-7, with 10 bases matching TRBD1. From germline, CDR1 is DFQATT and CDR2 SNEGSKA (reference sequence). V shed 3 bases, J shed 4 bases, and the junction held 6 bases outside the gene matches. The CDR3 has 14 amino acids. The CDR3 coding sequence is TGCAGTGCTAGCCGGGACAGGGGTAAATACGAGCAGTACTTC. Its protein is CSASRDRGKYEQYF.

The rearrangement links TRBV5-6 to TRBJ2-5; no firm D call. The CDR3 loop spans 15 amino acids. Trimming cost V 5 bases and J 11 bases, with 25 bases left between them. The germline CDR1 and CDR2 sequences are SGHDT and YYEEEE. CDR3 protein: CASRVGRSSYNEQYF. The CDR3 DNA is TGTGCCAGCAGGGTAGGACGTAGCTCCTACAATGAGCAGTACTTC.

This clonotype was seen more than once but under ten times. V and J are TRBV12-3 or TRBV12-4 and TRBJ1-4; D is ambiguous. Trimming shortened V by 6 bases and J by 4 bases, and 9 bases separated the two germline ends. This CDR3 region has 13 residues. CDR3 DNA: TGTGCCAGCAGCCCCCAGATTAATGAAAAACTGTTTTTT. Protein product: CASSPQINEKLFF.